This T cell receptor (beta chain) was sequenced for a study of OX40 agonist ivuxolimab in advanced cancers. Autoimmune disease history or systemic immunosuppression disqualified patients. The CDR3 runs 16 residues. The germline CDR1 and CDR2 sequences are SGHNT and YYREEE (reference sequence). Trimming took 0 bases from V and 5 from J, leaving 12 bases between them. TCRdb keeps only in-frame clones here, not all; method: immunoSEQ multiplex PCR. Of 48,000 or so clones listed, roughly 86% were seen once; the top ten hold approximately 1.9%. The V and J genes are TRBV5-4 and TRBJ1-6; maybe TRBD1 (6 bases). The receptor was derived from an adult with an advanced solid tumor such as melanoma, head and neck, liver or kidney cancer. The sample consisted of CD4+ or CD8+ T cells sorted from blood, taken in a trial of the OX40 agonist ivuxolimab. CDR3 nucleotide sequence: TGTGCCAGCAGCTTGGAGTTGAGACAGGATAATTCACCCCTCCACTTT. Amino acids: CASSLELRQDNSPLHF.